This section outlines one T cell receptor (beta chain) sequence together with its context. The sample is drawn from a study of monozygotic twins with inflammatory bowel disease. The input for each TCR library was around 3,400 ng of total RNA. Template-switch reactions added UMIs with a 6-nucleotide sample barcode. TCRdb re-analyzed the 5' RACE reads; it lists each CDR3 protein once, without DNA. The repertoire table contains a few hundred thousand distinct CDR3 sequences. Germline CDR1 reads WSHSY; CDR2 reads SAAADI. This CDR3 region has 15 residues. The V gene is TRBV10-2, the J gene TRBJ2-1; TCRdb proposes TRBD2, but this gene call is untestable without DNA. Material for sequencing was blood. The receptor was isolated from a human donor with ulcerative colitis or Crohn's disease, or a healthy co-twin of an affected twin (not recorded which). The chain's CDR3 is CASGGGRTSNPEQFF.